This T cell receptor (beta chain) was recovered during a study of T cells expressing NK-cell markers. From the 5' RACE reads, TCRdb lists one entry per CDR3 protein and no DNA. The record lists 300,000 to 500,000 distinct CDR3 sequences, of which the ten most abundant hold approximately 11%. The CDR3 contains 16 residues. The receptor comes from a woman aged 50 to 60 in good health. The chain recombines TRBV12-3 or TRBV12-4 with TRBJ2-2; TCRdb's D call, TRBD2, is unchecked because there is no DNA. Material: blood T cells: a sorted CD56 or NKG2C T cell subset, CD4+ or CD8+ T cells, or bulk PBMC T cells (not recorded which). The CDR3 region is CASSLSSGKNTGELFF.